This is a list of T cell receptor beta chains from one sample in a study of blood T cell repertoires in COVID-19. Assay: immunoSEQ multiplex PCR; the TCRdb copy retains only in-frame clones and omits some. Of 380,000 or so clones in the sample, about four fifths were seen once. Sample: peripheral blood. These receptors all come from a human donor with acute or convalescent COVID-19. The donor label of this sample is uncertain. Each CDR3 is given with its conserved first and last residue. Fields, in order: CDR3 protein, CDR3 DNA, D gene, V gene, J gene, clone size. D genes are given only for firm matches. Expanded clones are given a class, and other clones once, few, many or no size at all.

CDR3aa: CASSEPLTEAYEQYF
CDR3nt: TGTGCCAGCAGTGAACCTTTGACTGAAGCCTACGAGCAGTACTTC
d_gene: .
v_gene: TRBV6-1
j_gene: TRBJ2-7
abundance: few

CDR3aa: CASMKGAGELFF
CDR3nt: TGTGCCAGCATGAAGGGGGCCGGGGAGCTGTTTTTT
d_gene: .
v_gene: TRBV11-2
j_gene: TRBJ2-2
abundance: .

CDR3aa: CASSFGGSSSYEQYF
CDR3nt: TGTGCCAGCAGTTTTGGGGGGTCGAGCTCCTACGAGCAGTACTTC
d_gene: .
v_gene: TRBV27
j_gene: TRBJ2-7
abundance: .

CDR3aa: CASSEALSEQYF
CDR3nt: TGTGCCAGCAGTGAAGCGCTCAGCGAGCAGTACTTC
d_gene: .
v_gene: TRBV6-1
j_gene: TRBJ2-7
abundance: .

CDR3aa: CASREQGVTNEKLFF
CDR3nt: TGTGCCAGCAGGGAACAGGGGGTAACTAATGAAAAACTGTTTTTT
d_gene: TRBD1
v_gene: TRBV5-6
j_gene: TRBJ1-4
abundance: .

CDR3aa: CAWSVNFSYEQYF
CDR3nt: TGTGCCTGGAGTGTAAACTTCTCCTACGAGCAGTACTTC
d_gene: .
v_gene: TRBV30
j_gene: TRBJ2-7
abundance: .

CDR3aa: CASSQWGQGDGNQPQHF
CDR3nt: TGTGCCAGCAGCCAATGGGGCCAGGGTGACGGCAATCAGCCCCAGCATTTT
d_gene: .
v_gene: TRBV3-1/TRBV3-2
j_gene: TRBJ1-5
abundance: .

CDR3aa: CASTDRRGYTF
CDR3nt: TGTGCCAGCACGGACAGGCGAGGCTACACCTTC
d_gene: TRBD1
v_gene: TRBV2
j_gene: TRBJ1-2
abundance: .

CDR3aa: CASSSTVGREAFF
CDR3nt: TGTGCCAGCAGTTCCACAGTCGGCAGGGAAGCTTTCTTT
d_gene: .
v_gene: TRBV12-3/TRBV12-4
j_gene: TRBJ1-1
abundance: few

CDR3aa: CASSSPLAGGTGELFF
CDR3nt: TGTGCCAGCAGTTCCCCTTTAGCGGGGGGCACCGGGGAGCTGTTTTTT
d_gene: TRBD2
v_gene: TRBV6-6
j_gene: TRBJ2-2
abundance: .

CDR3aa: CSVDRNTEAFF
CDR3nt: TGCAGCGTTGACCGGAACACTGAAGCTTTCTTT
d_gene: .
v_gene: TRBV29-1
j_gene: TRBJ1-1
abundance: once

CDR3aa: CASSLARDRVATNEKLFF
CDR3nt: TGTGCCAGCAGCTTGGCCCGGGACAGGGTGGCAACTAATGAAAAACTGTTTTTT
d_gene: TRBD1
v_gene: TRBV5-5
j_gene: TRBJ1-4
abundance: .

CDR3aa: CASSPRTGRGNTEAFF
CDR3nt: TGTGCCAGCAGTCCTCGGACAGGGCGCGGGAACACTGAAGCTTTCTTT
d_gene: TRBD1
v_gene: TRBV27
j_gene: TRBJ1-1
abundance: .

CDR3aa: CASNRQQVGSPLHF
CDR3nt: TGCGCCAGCAACCGGCAACAGGTCGGGTCACCCCTCCACTTT
d_gene: .
v_gene: TRBV4-1
j_gene: TRBJ1-6
abundance: .

CDR3aa: CASSMLRGAGDTQYF
CDR3nt: TGTGCCAGTAGTATGCTGCGGGGGGCGGGGGATACGCAGTATTTT
d_gene: TRBD2
v_gene: TRBV19
j_gene: TRBJ2-3
abundance: once

CDR3aa: CASRGMGDTQYF
CDR3nt: TGTGCCAGCCGGGGTATGGGGGATACGCAGTATTTT
d_gene: .
v_gene: TRBV27
j_gene: TRBJ2-3
abundance: .

CDR3aa: CASSYGPGRTEAFF
CDR3nt: TGTGCCAGCAGTTACGGCCCGGGGAGAACTGAAGCTTTCTTT
d_gene: .
v_gene: TRBV6-5
j_gene: TRBJ1-1
abundance: .

CDR3aa: CASSASTGGFSYEQYF
CDR3nt: TGTGCCAGCAGCGCGTCGACAGGGGGTTTCTCCTACGAGCAGTACTTC
d_gene: TRBD1
v_gene: TRBV13
j_gene: TRBJ2-7
abundance: .

CDR3aa: CASNPDWWGRNIQYF
CDR3nt: TGTGCCAGTAACCCCGACTGGTGGGGGCGGAACATTCAGTACTTC
d_gene: .
v_gene: TRBV19
j_gene: TRBJ2-4
abundance: once

CDR3aa: CASSLSLTGTYEQYF
CDR3nt: TGCGCCAGCAGCTTGAGTTTGACAGGAACCTACGAGCAGTACTTC
d_gene: .
v_gene: TRBV5-1
j_gene: TRBJ2-7
abundance: .

CDR3aa: CASSRGGNTEAFF
CDR3nt: TGTGCCAGCTCTCGGGGGGGGAACACTGAAGCTTTCTTT
d_gene: .
v_gene: TRBV18
j_gene: TRBJ1-1
abundance: .

CDR3aa: CASSIREKETQYF
CDR3nt: TGTGCCAGTAGTATAAGGGAGAAAGAGACCCAGTACTTC
d_gene: .
v_gene: TRBV19
j_gene: TRBJ2-5
abundance: few

CDR3aa: CASSRDSLNTEAFF
CDR3nt: TGTGCCAGCAGCCGGGACAGCTTGAACACTGAAGCTTTCTTT
d_gene: TRBD1
v_gene: TRBV6-5
j_gene: TRBJ1-1
abundance: .

CDR3aa: CASLPGTRTYEQYF
CDR3nt: TGTGCCAGCCTCCCAGGGACAAGAACCTACGAGCAGTACTTC
d_gene: .
v_gene: TRBV28
j_gene: TRBJ2-7
abundance: .

CDR3aa: CASSRQESSPLHF
CDR3nt: TGTGCCAGCAGCCGACAAGAAAGCTCACCCCTCCACTTT
d_gene: .
v_gene: TRBV2
j_gene: TRBJ1-6
abundance: .

CDR3aa: CASRPRTGGSYNEQFF
CDR3nt: TGTGCCAGCAGACCGAGAACAGGGGGCTCATACAATGAGCAGTTCTTC
d_gene: TRBD1
v_gene: TRBV6-4
j_gene: TRBJ2-1
abundance: .

CDR3aa: CASTLAGTGSEQYF
CDR3nt: TGTGCCAGCACCTTAGCCGGGACAGGGAGCGAGCAGTACTTC
d_gene: TRBD1
v_gene: TRBV6-5
j_gene: TRBJ2-7
abundance: .

CDR3aa: CAWSVGANYGYTF
CDR3nt: TGTGCCTGGAGTGTCGGAGCTAACTATGGCTACACCTTC
d_gene: .
v_gene: TRBV30
j_gene: TRBJ1-2
abundance: .

CDR3aa: CASSLSRTGGFSSGYTF
CDR3nt: TGTGCCAGCAGCTTGTCGCGGACAGGGGGATTTAGCAGTGGCTACACCTTC
d_gene: TRBD1
v_gene: TRBV5-8
j_gene: TRBJ1-2
abundance: .

CDR3aa: CASTLQGSYEQFF
CDR3nt: TGTGCCAGCACCCTACAGGGGTCGTACGAGCAGTTCTTC
d_gene: TRBD1
v_gene: TRBV28
j_gene: TRBJ2-1
abundance: .

CDR3aa: CASSLVRGMRSGELFF
CDR3nt: TGTGCCAGCAGCTTGGTTCGGGGGATGCGATCCGGGGAGCTGTTTTTT
d_gene: .
v_gene: TRBV5-6
j_gene: TRBJ2-2
abundance: .

CDR3aa: CASRGISTGSLRNYGYTF
CDR3nt: TGTGCCAGCAGGGGGATTTCGACAGGGTCACTCCGTAACTATGGCTACACCTTC
d_gene: TRBD1
v_gene: TRBV7-2
j_gene: TRBJ1-2
abundance: .

CDR3aa: CASSLDDRDGYTF
CDR3nt: TGCGCCAGCAGCTTGGACGACAGGGATGGCTACACCTTC
d_gene: TRBD1
v_gene: TRBV5-1
j_gene: TRBJ1-2
abundance: few

CDR3aa: CASSVVSSRIYNEQFF
CDR3nt: TGTGCCAGCAGCGTAGTATCCTCCAGGATATACAATGAGCAGTTCTTC
d_gene: .
v_gene: TRBV9
j_gene: TRBJ2-1
abundance: .

CDR3aa: CASRQDLNEKLFF
CDR3nt: TGTGCCAGCAGACAGGACCTTAATGAAAAACTGTTTTTT
d_gene: .
v_gene: TRBV7-8
j_gene: TRBJ1-4
abundance: .

CDR3aa: CASAGGNRMNTEAFF
CDR3nt: TGTGCCAGCGCAGGGGGCAATAGGATGAACACTGAAGCTTTCTTT
d_gene: TRBD1
v_gene: TRBV18
j_gene: TRBJ1-1
abundance: .

CDR3aa: CASSGGLSSWELFF
CDR3nt: TGTGCCAGCAGCGGGGGACTTTCGAGCTGGGAGCTGTTTTTT
d_gene: .
v_gene: TRBV7-2
j_gene: TRBJ2-2
abundance: .

CDR3aa: CASSESTLAGGRAGELFF
CDR3nt: TGCGCCAGCAGTGAGTCGACCTTAGCGGGAGGGCGAGCCGGGGAGCTGTTTTTT
d_gene: TRBD2
v_gene: TRBV10-1
j_gene: TRBJ2-2
abundance: .

CDR3aa: CASSLLAGSNQPQHF
CDR3nt: TGTGCCAGCAGTTTATTAGCGGGGAGCAATCAGCCCCAGCATTTT
d_gene: .
v_gene: TRBV28
j_gene: TRBJ1-5
abundance: .

CDR3aa: CASSQKRRWGRGPNEQYF
CDR3nt: TGTGCCAGCAGCCAAAAGCGGAGGTGGGGCAGGGGCCCCAACGAGCAGTACTTC
d_gene: .
v_gene: TRBV14
j_gene: TRBJ2-7
abundance: .

CDR3aa: CASSMVAGANNEQFF
CDR3nt: TGTGCCAGTAGTATGGTGGCGGGGGCCAACAATGAGCAGTTCTTC
d_gene: .
v_gene: TRBV19
j_gene: TRBJ2-1
abundance: few

CDR3aa: CAISGQGTYEQYF
CDR3nt: TGTGCCATCAGTGGACAGGGAACCTACGAGCAGTACTTC
d_gene: TRBD1
v_gene: TRBV10-3
j_gene: TRBJ2-7
abundance: .

CDR3aa: CASSLSQGANEQFF
CDR3nt: TGCGCCAGCAGCTTGAGCCAGGGGGCAAATGAGCAGTTCTTC
d_gene: TRBD1
v_gene: TRBV5-1
j_gene: TRBJ2-1
abundance: .

CDR3aa: CASSIGGTLGETQYF
CDR3nt: TGTGCCAGTAGTATAGGAGGGACTTTGGGTGAGACCCAGTACTTC
d_gene: .
v_gene: TRBV19
j_gene: TRBJ2-5
abundance: .